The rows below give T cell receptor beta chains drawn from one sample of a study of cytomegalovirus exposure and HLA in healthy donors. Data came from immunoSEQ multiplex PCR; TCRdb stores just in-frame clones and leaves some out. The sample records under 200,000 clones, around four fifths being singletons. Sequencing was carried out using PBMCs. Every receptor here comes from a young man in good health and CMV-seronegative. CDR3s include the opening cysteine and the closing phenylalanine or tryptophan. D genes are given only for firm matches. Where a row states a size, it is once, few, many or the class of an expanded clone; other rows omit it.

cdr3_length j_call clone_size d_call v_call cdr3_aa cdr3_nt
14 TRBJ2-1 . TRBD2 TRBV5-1 CASSLGRGHNEQFF TGCGCCAGCAGCCTCGGGAGGGGCCACAATGAGCAGTTCTTC
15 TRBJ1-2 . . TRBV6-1 CASRYGAEANYGYTF TGTGCCAGCAGATACGGAGCGGAGGCTAACTATGGCTACACCTTC
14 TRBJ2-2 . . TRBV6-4 CASSDSADSGELFF TGTGCCAGCAGTGACTCCGCTGACAGTGGGGAGCTGTTTTTT
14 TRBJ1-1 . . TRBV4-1 CASSAQGYDTEAFF TGCGCCAGCAGCGCCCAGGGATACGACACTGAAGCTTTCTTT
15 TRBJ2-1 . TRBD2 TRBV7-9 CSSSLTSGRNNEQFF TGTTCCAGCAGCTTAACTAGCGGGAGAAACAATGAGCAGTTCTTC
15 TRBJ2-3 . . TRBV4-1 CASSQVVRGSDTQYF TGCGCCAGCAGCCAAGTGGTCCGCGGATCGGATACGCAGTATTTT
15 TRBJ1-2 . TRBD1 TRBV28 CASSLLDRVTVGYTF TGTGCCAGCAGTTTATTAGACAGGGTCACGGTTGGCTACACCTTC
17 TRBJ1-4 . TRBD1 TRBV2 CASIKGQGAGGREKLFF TGTGCCAGCATTAAGGGACAGGGAGCAGGCGGGCGGGAAAAACTGTTTTTT
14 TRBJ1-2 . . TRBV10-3 CAIRRDKANYGYTF TGTGCCATCAGGAGGGACAAAGCTAACTATGGCTACACCTTC
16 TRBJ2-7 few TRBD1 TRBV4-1 CASSLTGAVANYEQYF TGCGCCAGCAGTCTTACAGGGGCTGTAGCCAACTACGAGCAGTACTTC
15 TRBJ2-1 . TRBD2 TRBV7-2 CASSFTWASGDEQFF TGTGCCAGCAGCTTCACCTGGGCTAGCGGGGATGAGCAGTTCTTC
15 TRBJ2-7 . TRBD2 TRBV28 CASSSSSGRAYEQYF TGTGCCAGCAGTTCCTCTAGCGGGAGGGCCTACGAGCAGTACTTC
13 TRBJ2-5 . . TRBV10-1 CASKPLRGETQYF TGCGCCAGCAAGCCCCTCAGGGGAGAGACCCAGTACTTC
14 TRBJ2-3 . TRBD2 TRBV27 CASRLAGAPDTQYF TGTGCCAGCAGACTAGCGGGAGCCCCAGATACGCAGTATTTT
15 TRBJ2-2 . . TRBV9 CASSVDGHYTGELFF TGTGCCAGCAGCGTAGATGGGCATTACACCGGGGAGCTGTTTTTT
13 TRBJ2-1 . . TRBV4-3 CASSPGVGNEQFF TGCGCCAGCAGCCCGGGAGTGGGTAATGAGCAGTTCTTC
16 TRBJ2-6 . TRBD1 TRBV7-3 CASSRDRASGANVLTF TGTGCCAGCAGCCGGGACAGGGCCTCTGGGGCCAACGTCCTGACTTTC
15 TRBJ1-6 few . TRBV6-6 CASRPESSYNSPLHF TGTGCCAGCAGGCCGGAGAGCTCCTATAATTCACCCCTCCACTTT
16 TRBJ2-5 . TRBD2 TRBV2 CASSQAQRGVQETQYF TGTGCCAGCAGCCAAGCCCAGCGGGGGGTCCAAGAGACCCAGTACTTC
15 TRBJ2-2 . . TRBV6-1 CASSVNRGNTGELFF TGTGCCAGCAGTGTTAATAGGGGGAACACCGGGGAGCTGTTTTTT
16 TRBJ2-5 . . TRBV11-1 CASSPRAGIHEETQYF TGTGCCAGCAGCCCTAGAGCCGGGATCCACGAAGAGACCCAGTACTTC
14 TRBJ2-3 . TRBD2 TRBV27 CASKKREKADTQYF TGTGCCAGCAAAAAGCGGGAGAAAGCAGATACGCAGTATTTT
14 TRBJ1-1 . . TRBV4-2 CASSQESRATEAFF TGTGCCAGCAGCCAAGAGTCGAGGGCGACTGAAGCTTTCTTT
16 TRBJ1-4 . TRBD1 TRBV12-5 CASGSTRTGDNEKLFF TGTGCTAGTGGTTCGACCCGGACAGGCGATAATGAAAAACTGTTTTTT